This TCR beta chain was observed in a study of T cells in Graves' hyperthyroidism and ophthalmopathy. Looked up from germline, CDR1 is SNHLY and CDR2 is FYNNEI. The germline V and J ends were trimmed by 7 bases and 7 bases, with 15 bases remaining between them. The CDR3 is made up of 13 amino acids. There are many counts of this clonotype. Amplified TCR beta CDR3 regions derived from RNA transcripts. Researchers ran a first-round RT-PCR on the TCR CDR3 using the HTBI primer set. TCRdb re-called the multiplex PCR reads through MiXCR, storing one row per CDR3 protein. The data contain 50,000 to 75,000 distinct CDR3 sequences, around 48% of them singletons.

V usage is TRBV2 and J usage is TRBJ2-3, with a weak D call TRBD1 (6 bases). Sequencing was performed on blood. This clonotype was sampled from a woman between 25 and 40 years old with Graves' ophthalmopathy. CDR3 residues: CASTLTGHNTQYF. The CDR3 DNA sequence: TGTGCCAGCACCCTCACAGGGCACAATACGCAGTATTTT.